These 10 T cell receptor beta chains share one sample of origin, sequenced in a study of cytomegalovirus exposure and HLA in healthy donors. PCR was performed using 60 Vbeta and 13 Jbeta primers. Libraries were prepared by immunoSEQ multiplex PCR; TCRdb keeps only in-frame clonotypes and omits some of them. Among around 140,000 clones listed, roughly 87% were seen once. The sample consisted of PBMCs. These receptors all stem from a woman aged 40 to 49 in good health and CMV-seronegative.

The V gene is TRBV13, the J gene TRBJ2-2; 12 positions agree with TRBD2. This CDR3 contains 18 residues. V was clipped by 11 bases and J by 1 base; unmatched bases: 14. CDR1 is PRHDT and CDR2 is FYEKMQ in the germline V gene (reference sequence). The CDR3 protein is CAGTPTSGRTVNTGELFF. The CDR3 bases are TGTGCCGGCACCCCGACTAGCGGGAGAACAGTGAACACCGGGGAGCTGTTTTTT. Based on the CDR3 plus reference TRBV13 and TRBJ2-2, the full variable domain is AAGVIQSPRHLIKEKRETATLKCYPIPRHDTVYWYQQGPGQDPQFLISFYEKMQSDKGSIPDRFSAQQFSDYHSELNMSSLELGDSALYFCAGTPTSGRTVNTGELFFGEGSRLTVL.

The chain is built from TRBV28 and TRBJ2-2; maybe TRBD2 (6 bases). V gave up 1 base and J gave up 2 bases, with 11 bases separating them. The CDR3 is made up of 16 amino acids. Germline-derived CDR1 and CDR2 are MDHEN and SYDVKM. DNA for the CDR3: TGTGCCAGCAGTTTATTAGCTAGCGCCAACACCGGGGAGCTGTTTTTT. It translates to CASSLLASANTGELFF.

The rearrangement uses TRBV6-1 and TRBJ1-5; unclear D gene. The CDR3 is 14 residues long. V lost 0 bases to trimming and J lost 7 bases, with 10 bases between them. Germline loops: CDR1 MNHNS, CDR2 SASEGT. CDR3 protein: CASSEAGGVQPQHF. The CDR3 nucleotides read TGTGCCAGCAGTGAAGCAGGCGGGGTCCAGCCCCAGCATTTT.

The chain carries TRBV27 and TRBJ2-3; possibly TRBD2 for D (6 bases). Per germline, CDR1 MNHEY and CDR2 SMNVEV (reference sequence). This CDR3 has 16 residues. V was pared by 2 bases and J by 2 bases, with 14 bases between. CDR3 sequence reads: CASSLNPGTYTDTQYF. The CDR3 nucleotides read TGTGCCAGCAGTTTAAATCCCGGGACTTACACAGATACGCAGTATTTT.

The table lists this clone with a count of one. CDR3 bases: TGTGCCAGCAGTTCCTACCCGGACGGGACCTACGAGCAGTACTTC. This encodes CASSSYPDGTYEQYF. The V and J genes are TRBV7-9 and TRBJ2-7, with a weak D call TRBD2 (5 bases). V gave up 6 bases and J gave up 2 bases, with 17 bases separating them. CDR1 is SEHNR and CDR2 is FQNEAQ in the germline V gene (reference sequence). CDR3 length equals 15 residues. Based on the CDR3 plus reference TRBV7-9 and TRBJ2-7, the full variable domain is DTGVSQNPRHKITKRGQNVTFRCDPISEHNRLYWYRQTLGQGPEFLTYFQNEAQLEKSRLLSDRFSAERPKGSFSTLEIQRTEQGDSAMYLCASSSYPDGTYEQYFGPGTRLTVT.

The V and J genes are TRBV28 and TRBJ2-5, with a weak D call TRBD2 (6 bases). CDR1 is MDHEN, CDR2 SYDVKM, per germline. The CDR3 runs to 11 residues. The germline V and J ends were trimmed by 10 bases and 2 bases, with 8 bases remaining between them. The CDR3 DNA is TGTGCCACCAGCGGGCAAGAGACCCAGTACTTC. This translates into CATSGQETQYF.

This clone was recorded a few times. This chain uses TRBV25-1 with TRBJ1-4, with D maybe TRBD1 (5 bases). This CDR3 is 17 amino acids long. Trimming cost V 10 bases and J 4 bases, with 25 bases left between them. The germline gives CDR1 MGHDK, CDR2 SYGVNS. Here the CDR3 DNA reads TGTGCCACCTCCCCAAGGACCTGGGAGGGGAGTAATGAAAAACTGTTTTTT. This translates into CATSPRTWEGSNEKLFF.

The gene calls are TRBV7-9 and TRBJ2-2; D is perhaps TRBD2 (6 bases). The CDR3 runs 15 residues. Trimming left V 5 bases short and J 1 base short, with 11 bases between. Germline V gives CDR1 SEHNR, CDR2 FQNEAQ (reference sequence). CDR3 residues: CASSRAGRNTGELFF. The DNA for the CDR3 is TGTGCCAGCAGCCGGGCCGGGAGGAACACCGGGGAGCTGTTTTTT.

V and J are TRBV11-2 and TRBJ2-7, with D possibly TRBD2 on 7 matching bases. V lost 5 bases and J lost 3, with 20 bases in between. From germline, CDR1 is SGHAT and CDR2 FQNNGV. CDR3 length: 16 residues. The CDR3 region has the DNA TGTGCCAGCAGCCTTAGGGGGGGAGGGGGGTACTACGAGCAGTACTTC. Amino acid sequence: CASSLRGGGGYYEQYF.

The CDR3 sequence is CASSAGTSGPDEQYF. CDR3 DNA sequence: TGTGCCAGCAGCGCCGGGACTAGCGGGCCGGACGAGCAGTACTTC. The chain couples TRBV9 to TRBJ2-7; 12 bases align to TRBD2. Germline-derived CDR1 and CDR2 are SGDLS and YYNGEE. Trimming removed 3 bases from V and 5 bases from J; junction bases left unmatched: 6. The CDR3 covers 15 residues.